This T cell receptor beta chain emerged from a study of low-dose radiotherapy and immunotherapy resistance in tumors. About the study: Every two weeks, cyclophosphamide 200 mg/m2 was infused one day before radiation plus immunotherapy.

This clonotype was detected ten times or more. Described time point: after trial treatment. Treatment meaning: LDRT plus nivolumab, ipilimumab, low-dose cyclophosphamide and aspirin (RACIN trial). Unmatched junction bases numbered 15, after V lost 3 bases and J lost 4 bases. CDR3 length equals 18 residues. From germline, CDR1 is SGDLS and CDR2 YYNGEE. With TRAV- and TRBV-specific primers, first-strand cDNA was made, covering the alpha and beta chains. The authors amplified TCRs for 20 to 25 PCR cycles with a constant-region primer and a V-primer adapter. TCRdb reanalysed the reads using MiXCR and keeps one entry per CDR3 protein. The profile shows around 80,000 distinct CDR3 sequences, around a sixth of them singletons.

Specimen: PBMCs, collected after low-dose radiotherapy plus immunotherapy. This chain connects TRBV9 to TRBJ2-3; 9 nucleotides agree with TRBD2. The origin of this receptor is a male donor with prostate cancer. CDR3 bases: TGTGCCAGCAGCGCCGCCAGATTTAGCGGGAGTAAAGCAGATACGCAGTATTTT. It is translated as CASSAARFSGSKADTQYF. The whole variable domain, remainder taken from reference TRBV9 and TRBJ2-3, is DSGVTQTPKHLITATGQRVTLRCSPRSGDLSVYWYQQSLDQGLQFLIQYYNGEERAKGNILERFSAQQFPDLHSELNLSSLELGDSALYFCASSAARFSGSKADTQYFGPGTRLTVL.